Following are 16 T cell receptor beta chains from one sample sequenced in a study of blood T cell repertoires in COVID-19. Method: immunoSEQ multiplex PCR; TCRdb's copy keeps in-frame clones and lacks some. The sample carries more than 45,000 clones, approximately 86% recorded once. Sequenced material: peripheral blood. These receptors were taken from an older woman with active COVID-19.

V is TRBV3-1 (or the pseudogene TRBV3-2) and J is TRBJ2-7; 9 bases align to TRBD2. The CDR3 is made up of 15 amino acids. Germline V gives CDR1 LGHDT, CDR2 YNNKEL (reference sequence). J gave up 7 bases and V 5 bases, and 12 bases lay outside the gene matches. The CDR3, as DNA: TGTGCCAGCAGCGCCCGCGGGAGGGTGGAGAGGGAGCAGTACTTC. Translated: CASSARGRVEREQYF.

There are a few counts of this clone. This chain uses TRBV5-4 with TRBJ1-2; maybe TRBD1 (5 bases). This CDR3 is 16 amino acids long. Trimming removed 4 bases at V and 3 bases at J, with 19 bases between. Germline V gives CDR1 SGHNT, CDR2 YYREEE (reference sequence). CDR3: CASSHGPGELDYGYTF. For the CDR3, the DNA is TGTGCCAGCAGCCATGGTCCGGGGGAATTGGACTATGGCTACACCTTC.

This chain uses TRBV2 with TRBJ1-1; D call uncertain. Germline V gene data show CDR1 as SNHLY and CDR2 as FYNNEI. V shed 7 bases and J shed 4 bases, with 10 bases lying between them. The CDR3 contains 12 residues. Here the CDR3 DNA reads TGTGCCAGCATTACCTCAGGCACTGAAGCTTTCTTT. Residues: CASITSGTEAFF. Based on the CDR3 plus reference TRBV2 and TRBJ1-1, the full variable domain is EPEVTQTPSHQVTQMGQEVILRCVPISNHLYFYWYRQILGQKVEFLVSFYNNEISEKSEIFDDQFSVERPDGSNFTLKIRSTKLEDSAMYFCASITSGTEAFFGQGTRLTVV.

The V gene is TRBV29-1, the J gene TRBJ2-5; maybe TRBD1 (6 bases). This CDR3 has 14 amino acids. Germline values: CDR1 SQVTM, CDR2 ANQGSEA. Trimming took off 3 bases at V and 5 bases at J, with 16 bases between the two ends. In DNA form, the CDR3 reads TGCAGCGTTGATCGGGGTGGCCAGGGGGAGACCCAGTACTTC. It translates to CSVDRGGQGETQYF.

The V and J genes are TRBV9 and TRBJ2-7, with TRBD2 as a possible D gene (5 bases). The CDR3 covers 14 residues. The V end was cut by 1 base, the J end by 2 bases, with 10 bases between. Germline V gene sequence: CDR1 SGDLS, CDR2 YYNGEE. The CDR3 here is CASSVSVEAYEQYF. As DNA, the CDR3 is TGTGCCAGCAGCGTATCCGTGGAGGCCTACGAGCAGTACTTC. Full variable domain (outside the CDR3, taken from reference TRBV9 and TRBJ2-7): DSGVTQTPKHLITATGQRVTLRCSPRSGDLSVYWYQQSLDQGLQFLIQYYNGEERAKGNILERFSAQQFPDLHSELNLSSLELGDSALYFCASSVSVEAYEQYFGPGTRLTVT.

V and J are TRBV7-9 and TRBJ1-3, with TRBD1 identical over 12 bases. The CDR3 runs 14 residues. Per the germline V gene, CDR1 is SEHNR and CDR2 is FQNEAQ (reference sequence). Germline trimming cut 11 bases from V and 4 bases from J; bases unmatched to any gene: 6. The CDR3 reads CAGKGQGAGNTIYF. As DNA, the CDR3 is TGTGCCGGGAAGGGACAGGGGGCAGGAAACACCATATATTTT.

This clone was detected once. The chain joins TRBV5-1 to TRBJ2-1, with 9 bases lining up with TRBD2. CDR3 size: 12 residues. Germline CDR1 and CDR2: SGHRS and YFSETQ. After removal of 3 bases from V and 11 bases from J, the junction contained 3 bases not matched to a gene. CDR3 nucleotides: TGCGCCAGCAGCTCTGGGACTAGCCAGCAGTTCTTC. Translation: CASSSGTSQQFF.

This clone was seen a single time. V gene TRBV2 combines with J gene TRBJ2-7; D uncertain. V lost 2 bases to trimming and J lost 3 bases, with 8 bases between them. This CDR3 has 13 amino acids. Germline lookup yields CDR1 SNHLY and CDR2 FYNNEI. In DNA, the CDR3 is TGTGCCAGCAGTGAAAACACCCGCTACGAGCAGTACTTC. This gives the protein CASSENTRYEQYF.

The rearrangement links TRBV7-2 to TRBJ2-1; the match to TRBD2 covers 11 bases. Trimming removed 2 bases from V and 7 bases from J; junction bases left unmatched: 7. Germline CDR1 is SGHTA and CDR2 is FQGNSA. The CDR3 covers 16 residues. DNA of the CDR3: TGTGCCAGCAGCTTAAACCTAGCGGGAGGTGGGAATGAGCAGTTCTTC. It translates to CASSLNLAGGGNEQFF.

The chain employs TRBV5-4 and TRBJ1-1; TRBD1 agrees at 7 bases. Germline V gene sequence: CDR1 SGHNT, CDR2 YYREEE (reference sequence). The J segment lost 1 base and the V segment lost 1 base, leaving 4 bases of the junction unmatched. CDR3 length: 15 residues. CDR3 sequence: CASSLSRQGNTEAFF. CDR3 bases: TGTGCCAGCAGCTTGTCCAGACAGGGGAACACTGAAGCTTTCTTT.

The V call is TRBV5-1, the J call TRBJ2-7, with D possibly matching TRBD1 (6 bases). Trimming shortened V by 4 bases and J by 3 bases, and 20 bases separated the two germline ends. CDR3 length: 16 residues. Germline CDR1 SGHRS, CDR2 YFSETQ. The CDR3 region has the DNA TGCGCCAGCAGCCGTGATGGCGTTCCAGGGGACTACGAGCAGTACTTC. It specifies CASSRDGVPGDYEQYF.

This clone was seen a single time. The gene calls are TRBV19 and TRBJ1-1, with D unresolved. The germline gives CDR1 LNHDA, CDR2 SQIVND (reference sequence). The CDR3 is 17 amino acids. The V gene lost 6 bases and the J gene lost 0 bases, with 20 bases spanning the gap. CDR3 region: CASRPSHLREMNTEAFF. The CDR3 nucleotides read TGTGCCAGTAGGCCATCACACCTACGGGAAATGAACACTGAAGCTTTCTTT.

DNA of the CDR3: TGTGCCAGCAGTTTACTTTCAGGGGGCTCTGGAAACACCATATATTTT. Translating gives CASSLLSGGSGNTIYF. The chain joins TRBV6-6 to TRBJ1-3, with 7 positions matching TRBD1. CDR1 and CDR2 (germline): MNHNY, SVGAGI (reference sequence). The V gene end was trimmed by 4 bases and the J gene end by 0 bases; junction bases not matched to a gene: 6. The CDR3 has 16 amino acids.

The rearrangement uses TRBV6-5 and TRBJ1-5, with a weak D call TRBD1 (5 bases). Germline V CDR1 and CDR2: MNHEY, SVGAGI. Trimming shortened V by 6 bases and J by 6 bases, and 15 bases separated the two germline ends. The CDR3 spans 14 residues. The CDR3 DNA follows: TGTGCCAGCAGAACCAAGGGGACTAGTCAGCCCCAGCATTTT. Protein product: CASRTKGTSQPQHF.

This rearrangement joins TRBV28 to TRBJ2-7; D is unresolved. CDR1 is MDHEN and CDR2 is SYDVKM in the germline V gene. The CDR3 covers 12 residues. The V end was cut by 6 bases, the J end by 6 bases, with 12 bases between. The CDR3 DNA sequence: TGTGCCAGCAGCCTTCCCGAGCGCGAGCAGTACTTC. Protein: CASSLPEREQYF.

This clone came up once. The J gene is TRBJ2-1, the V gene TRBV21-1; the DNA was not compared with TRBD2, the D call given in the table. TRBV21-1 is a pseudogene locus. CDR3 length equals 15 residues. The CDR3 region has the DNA TGTGCCAGCAGCTCGGGACTAGCGGGGGAGAATGAGCAGTTCTTC. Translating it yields CASSSGLAGENEQFF.